The entry below gives a single T cell receptor (beta chain) sequence along with its context. Its antigen is still unknown. Base qualities are not at hand, and no much larger clone is one base apart. The entry originates in a study of T cell repertoires in aging, cancer and after chemotherapy (dated by TCRdb to about 2019). The study in broad terms: Donors spanned six age groups from 30 or younger to 70 or older, with at least three individuals per group. In the solid tumor group, paired pre- and post-chemotherapy samples were obtained from brain tumor (glioblastoma) patients receiving temozolomide-based therapy. Alongside some 98 healthy donors serving as a reference group, the cohort included some 220 cancer patients, of whom roughly 90 had hematological cancers and 110 to 140 had solid cancers. The complete dataset included some 9 million TCR reads. To examine immunoaging and T cell reconstitution after chemotherapy, the study profiled TCR beta repertoires in peripheral blood from healthy donors and cancer patients.

Multiplex touch-down PCR with a mixed TRB-A/B primer pool was used to amplify rearranged TRB sequences covering the V, D and J segments. Illumina adapters and sample indices were attached to the amplicons in two consecutive PCR reactions using Phusion HS II polymerase. Amplicons were gel-purified with the NucleoSpin Gel and PCR Clean-up kit, then checked with Qubit and an Agilent 2100 Bioanalyzer. Sequencing of libraries was carried out on an Illumina MiSeq in 600-cycle, single-indexed, paired-end runs. From the authors' description of their analysis: MiXCR versions 2.12 and 3.0.5 were used to process TRB sequences. A clone was defined as each unique CDR3 nucleotide sequence, and only productive sequences supported by at least two reads were kept. Repertoire metrics included Shannon diversity, evenness, clonality (one minus evenness), and alpha-parameterized diversity profiles from alpha 0 to 5. Generation probabilities of clones in paired pre- and post-chemotherapy samples were computed with the IGoR algorithm. TCRdb reprocessing: public reads trimmed at Q25 with fastp, clones called with MiXCR, in-frame beta chains kept. Each entry merges the rows of one CDR3 protein and shows their most common DNA and genes. The V and J calls follow TCRdb's processing rather than the paper's. Within this sample are 800 or so distinct CDR3 sequences, with about 25% of them counted one time only. The ten largest clones take up around 24% of the sample.

Instead of sorted cells or RNA, genomic DNA extracted from peripheral blood served as the source for amplifying TCR beta rearrangements. The investigation overall reported the following: It was noted by the authors that conclusions about immunological memory after chemotherapy cannot be drawn from the repertoire data. In both cancer cohorts, the median generation probability rose over the chemotherapy interval, which suggests that the repertoire was reconstituted through rebound thymic output. Compared with age-matched healthy donors, untreated patients with hematological or solid cancers had significantly lower TCR diversity and higher clonality in blood. In healthy donors, the decline in TCR diversity with age was mainly due to loss of richness, whereas in cancer patients loss of evenness also played a role.

In the germline V gene (reference sequence), CDR1 corresponds to SEHNR and CDR2 to FQNEAQ. Germline trimming: 4 bases from V, 9 bases from J; junction bases outside gene matches: 3. CDR3 length: 12 amino acids, cysteine to phenylalanine. Here the CDR3 DNA is all that survives: 36 bases in frame from base 1. The V and J segments used are TRBV7-9 and TRBJ2-7; TRBD2 aligns with 10 central bases. The sequence derives from a human donor with a solid tumor. Source material: blood. Here is the DNA: TGTGCCAGCAGCTCCCAGCGGGAGGGGCAGTACTTC. This encodes CASSSQREGQYF.